Below are 15 T cell receptor beta chains sequenced from a single sample in a study of OX40 agonist ivuxolimab in advanced cancers. Method: immunoSEQ multiplex PCR; TCRdb's copy keeps in-frame clones and lacks some. Here the sample spans tens of thousands of clones, approximately 90% being singletons. Source: CD4+ or CD8+ T cells sorted from blood, taken in a trial of the OX40 agonist ivuxolimab. The source is an adult with an advanced solid tumor such as melanoma, head and neck, liver or kidney cancer.

This chain joins TRBV9 and TRBJ1-3; D is undetermined. CDR3 length: 13 residues. The germline V gene has CDR1 SGDLS and CDR2 YYNGEE. The V end was cut by 2 bases, the J end by 0 bases, with 3 bases between. CDR3 sequence reads: CASSVSSGNTIYF. In nucleotides, the CDR3 is TGTGCCAGCAGCGTTTCCTCTGGAAACACCATATATTTT.

The chain is built from TRBV5-8 and TRBJ2-5; 7 positions match TRBD1. The CDR3 has 16 residues. Losses at the gene ends were 2 bases for V and 1 base for J; bases not matched to a gene: 8. Germline V gene sequence: CDR1 SGHTS, CDR2 YDEGEE. The CDR3 sequence: CASSFSPRTGQETQYF. The DNA for the CDR3 is TGTGCCAGCAGCTTTTCCCCTCGGACAGGCCAAGAGACCCAGTACTTC. The whole variable domain, filled in from reference TRBV5-8 and TRBJ2-5, reads EAGVTQSPTHLIKTRGQQATLRCSPISGHTSVYWYQQALGLGLQFLLWYDEGEERNRGNFPPRFSGRQFPNYSSELNVNALELEDSALYLCASSFSPRTGQETQYFGPGTRLLVL.

This chain joins TRBV30 and TRBJ1-2; no definite D call. Germline V gene sequence: CDR1 GTSNPN, CDR2 SVGIG (reference sequence). The CDR3 loop spans 14 amino acids. Trimming stripped 3 bases from V and 5 bases from J, with 16 bases between. This CDR3 is CAWREGRFAYGYTF. The CDR3 DNA sequence: TGTGCCTGGAGGGAAGGGAGGTTTGCTTATGGCTACACCTTC. The entire variable domain, with the rest obtained from reference TRBV30 and TRBJ1-2, is as follows: SQTIHQWPATLVQPVGSPLSLECTVEGTSNPNLYWYRQAAGRGLQLLFYSVGIGQISSEVPQNLSASRPQDRQFILSSKKLLLSDSGFYLCAWREGRFAYGYTFGSGTRLTVV.

The gene calls are TRBV28 and TRBJ2-7; a weak D match, TRBD2 (6 bases). Trimming cost V 3 bases and J 3 bases, with 12 bases left between them. In germline, CDR1 is MDHEN, CDR2 SYDVKM. CDR3 length: 14 amino acids. CDR3 amino acids: CASSLNRGGYEQYF. The CDR3 region has the DNA TGTGCCAGCAGTTTGAATAGGGGAGGCTACGAGCAGTACTTC.

The chain uses TRBV30 and TRBJ2-7; D is possibly TRBD2 (6 bases). The CDR3 is 14 residues long. Germline CDR1 is GTSNPN and CDR2 is SVGIG (reference sequence). Trimming took 8 bases from V and 7 from J, leaving 24 bases between them. Written as DNA, the CDR3 is TGTGCCGGTCCGGGCGGGGTAGTGGTTTGGGAGCAGTACTTC. Translation: CAGPGGVVVWEQYF.

The genes are TRBV30 and TRBJ2-7, with a possible D match to TRBD1 (5 bases). V lost 4 bases to trimming and J lost 3 bases, with 10 bases between them. CDR3 length: 12 amino acids. From germline, CDR1 is GTSNPN and CDR2 SVGIG (reference sequence). In nucleotides, the CDR3 is TGTGCCTGGAAATTAGGGGACTACGAGCAGTACTTC. Protein sequence: CAWKLGDYEQYF.

For this clone: A read error may account for a junction end that differs from germline. The rearrangement joins TRBV5-1 to TRBJ2-1; TRBD1 is a possible D gene (7 bases). Germline lookup yields CDR1 SGHRS and CDR2 YFSETQ. CDR3 size: 15 residues. CDR3: CTSSFLQGGYNEQFF. CDR3 DNA: TGCACCAGCAGCTTCTTGCAGGGGGGATACAATGAGCAGTTCTTC.

The rearrangement uses TRBV7-2 and TRBJ2-7; D unresolved. The V end was cut by 0 bases, the J end by 1 base, with 7 bases between. The CDR3 has 14 residues. The V gene's germline CDR1 is SGHTA and CDR2 FQGNSA. The CDR3 DNA reads TGTGCCAGCAGCTTAGCGGGCATTTCCTACGAGCAGTACTTC. Protein product: CASSLAGISYEQYF. Full variable domain (rest looked up from reference TRBV7-2 and TRBJ2-7): GAGVSQSPSNKVTEKGKDVELRCDPISGHTALYWYRQSLGQGLEFLIYFQGNSAPDKSGLPSDRFSAERTGGSVSTLTIQRTQQEDSAVYLCASSLAGISYEQYFGPGTRLTVT.

The rearrangement uses TRBV7-9 and TRBJ2-7; 7 bases match TRBD2. Germline V gene sequence: CDR1 SEHNR, CDR2 FQNEAQ (reference sequence). Trimming took 1 base from V and 0 from J; bases not matched to a gene: 3. This CDR3 has 15 amino acids. The CDR3 sequence: CASSLGRGYSYEQYF. CDR3 bases: TGTGCCAGCAGCTTAGGGCGGGGGTACTCCTACGAGCAGTACTTC. The complete variable domain, with remaining parts taken from reference TRBV7-9 and TRBJ2-7, reads DTGVSQNPRHKITKRGQNVTFRCDPISEHNRLYWYRQTLGQGPEFLTYFQNEAQLEKSRLLSDRFSAERPKGSFSTLEIQRTEQGDSAMYLCASSLGRGYSYEQYFGPGTRLTVT.

This chain uses TRBV2 with TRBJ2-5; tentatively, D is TRBD2 (7 bases). This CDR3 comprises 15 residues. V was cut by 3 bases and J by 5 bases, with 16 bases left in between. Germline V lookup: CDR1 SNHLY, CDR2 FYNNEI. The CDR3 DNA follows: TGTGCCAGCAGTGAGTGGGGGGGCTTGGCGGAGACCCAGTACTTC. Translating gives CASSEWGGLAETQYF.

V and J are TRBV7-9 and TRBJ2-3; D not certain. The CDR3 length is 14 residues. The germline V gene encodes CDR1 SEHNR and CDR2 FQNEAQ (reference sequence). The V gene lost 3 bases and the J gene lost 1 base, with 8 bases spanning the gap. The CDR3 loop reads CASSLSPRTDTQYF. As DNA, the CDR3 is TGTGCCAGCAGCTTGTCCCCCCGCACAGATACGCAGTATTTT.

The chain combines TRBV19 with TRBJ2-1, with a tentative D call TRBD2 (5 bases). Germline assignment: CDR1 LNHDA and CDR2 SQIVND (reference sequence). The CDR3 runs to 13 residues. V was cut by 1 base and J by 4 bases, with 5 bases left in between. In DNA, the CDR3 is TGTGCCAGTAGTATAGGCGGGTACAATGAGCAGTTCTTC. This sequence encodes CASSIGGYNEQFF. The full variable domain, its missing parts supplied by reference TRBV19 and TRBJ2-1, is DGGITQSPKYLFRKEGQNVTLSCEQNLNHDAMYWYRQDPGQGLRLIYYSQIVNDFQKGDIAEGYSVSREKKESFPLTVTSAQKNPTAFYLCASSIGGYNEQFFGPGTRLTVL.

This clone occurred once. The chain combines TRBV5-6 with TRBJ2-7; 10 bases fit TRBD1. Looked up from germline, CDR1 is SGHDT and CDR2 is YYEEEE. Trimming removed 4 bases from V and 5 bases from J; junction bases left unmatched: 6. CDR3 length: 14 residues. DNA of the CDR3: TGTGCCAGCAGCCCGGGACAGGGGACCCACGAGCAGTACTTC. As protein: CASSPGQGTHEQYF.

About this clone: At one of its ends the junction is not consistent with the germline gene, which may arise from a read error. V and J are TRBV25-1 and TRBJ2-7; D gene uncertain. The CDR3 length is 12 residues. From germline, CDR1 is MGHDK and CDR2 SYGVNS. The CDR3 is CASSEYRSPPTF. CDR3 nucleotide sequence: TGTGCCAGCAGTGAATATCGTAGCCCTCCTACCTTC.

The sample holds one count of this clone. The gene calls are TRBV6-6 and TRBJ1-5; 7 bases align to TRBD1. CDR1 is MNHNY and CDR2 is SVGAGI in the germline V gene (reference sequence). This CDR3 is built from 14 residues. J was trimmed by 3 bases and V by 6 bases; bases with no gene match: 5. This chain's CDR3 is CASRKGQFNQPQHF. The CDR3 DNA is TGTGCCAGCAGAAAGGGACAGTTCAATCAGCCCCAGCATTTT.